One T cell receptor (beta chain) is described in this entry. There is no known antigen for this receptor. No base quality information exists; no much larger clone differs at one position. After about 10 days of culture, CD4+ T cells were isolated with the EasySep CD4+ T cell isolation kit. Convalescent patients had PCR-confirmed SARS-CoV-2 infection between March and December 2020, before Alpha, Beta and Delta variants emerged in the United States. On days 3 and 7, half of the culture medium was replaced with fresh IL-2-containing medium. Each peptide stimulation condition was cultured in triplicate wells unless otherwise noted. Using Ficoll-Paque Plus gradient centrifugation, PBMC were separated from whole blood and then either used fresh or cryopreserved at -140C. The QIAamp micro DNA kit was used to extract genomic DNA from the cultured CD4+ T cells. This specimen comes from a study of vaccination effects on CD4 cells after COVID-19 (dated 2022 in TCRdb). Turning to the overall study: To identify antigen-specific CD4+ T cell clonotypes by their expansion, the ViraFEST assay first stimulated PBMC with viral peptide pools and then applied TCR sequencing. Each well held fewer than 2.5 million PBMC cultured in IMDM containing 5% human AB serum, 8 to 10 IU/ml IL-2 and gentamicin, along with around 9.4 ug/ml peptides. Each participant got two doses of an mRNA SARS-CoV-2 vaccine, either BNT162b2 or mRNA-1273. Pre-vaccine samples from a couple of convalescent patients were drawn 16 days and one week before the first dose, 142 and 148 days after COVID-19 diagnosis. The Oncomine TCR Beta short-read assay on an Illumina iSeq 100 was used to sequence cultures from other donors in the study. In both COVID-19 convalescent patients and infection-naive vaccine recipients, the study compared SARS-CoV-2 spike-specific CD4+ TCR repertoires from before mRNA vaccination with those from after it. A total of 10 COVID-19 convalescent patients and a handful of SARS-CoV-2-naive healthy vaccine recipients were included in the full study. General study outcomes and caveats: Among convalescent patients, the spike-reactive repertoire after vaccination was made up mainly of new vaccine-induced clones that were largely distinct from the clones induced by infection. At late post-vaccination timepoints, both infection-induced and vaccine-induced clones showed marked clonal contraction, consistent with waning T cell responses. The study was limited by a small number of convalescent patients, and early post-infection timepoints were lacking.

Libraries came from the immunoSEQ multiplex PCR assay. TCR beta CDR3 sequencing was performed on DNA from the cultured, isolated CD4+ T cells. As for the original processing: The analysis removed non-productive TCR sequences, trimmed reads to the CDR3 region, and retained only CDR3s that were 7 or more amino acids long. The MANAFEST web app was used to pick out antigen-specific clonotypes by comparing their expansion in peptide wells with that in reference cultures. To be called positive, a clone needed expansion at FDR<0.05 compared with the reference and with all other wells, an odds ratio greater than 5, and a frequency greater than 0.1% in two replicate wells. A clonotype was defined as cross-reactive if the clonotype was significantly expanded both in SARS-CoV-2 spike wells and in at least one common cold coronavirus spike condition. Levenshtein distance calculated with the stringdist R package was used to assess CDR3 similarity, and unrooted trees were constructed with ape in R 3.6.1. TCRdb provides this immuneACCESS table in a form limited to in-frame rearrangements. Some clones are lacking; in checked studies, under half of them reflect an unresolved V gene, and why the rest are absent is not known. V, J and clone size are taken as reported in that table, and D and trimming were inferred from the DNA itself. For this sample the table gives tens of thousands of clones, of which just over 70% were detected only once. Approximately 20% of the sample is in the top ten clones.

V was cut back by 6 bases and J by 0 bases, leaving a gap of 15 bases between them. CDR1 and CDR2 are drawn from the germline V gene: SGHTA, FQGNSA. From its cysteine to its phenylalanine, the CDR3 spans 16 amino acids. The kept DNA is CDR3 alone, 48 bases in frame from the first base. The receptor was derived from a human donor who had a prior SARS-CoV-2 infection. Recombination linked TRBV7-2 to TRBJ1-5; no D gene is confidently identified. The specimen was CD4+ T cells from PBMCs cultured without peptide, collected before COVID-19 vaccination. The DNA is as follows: TGTGCCAGCAGGGCGGGTACGGCCTTTAGCAATCAGCCCCAGCATTTT. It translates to CASRAGTAFSNQPQHF.